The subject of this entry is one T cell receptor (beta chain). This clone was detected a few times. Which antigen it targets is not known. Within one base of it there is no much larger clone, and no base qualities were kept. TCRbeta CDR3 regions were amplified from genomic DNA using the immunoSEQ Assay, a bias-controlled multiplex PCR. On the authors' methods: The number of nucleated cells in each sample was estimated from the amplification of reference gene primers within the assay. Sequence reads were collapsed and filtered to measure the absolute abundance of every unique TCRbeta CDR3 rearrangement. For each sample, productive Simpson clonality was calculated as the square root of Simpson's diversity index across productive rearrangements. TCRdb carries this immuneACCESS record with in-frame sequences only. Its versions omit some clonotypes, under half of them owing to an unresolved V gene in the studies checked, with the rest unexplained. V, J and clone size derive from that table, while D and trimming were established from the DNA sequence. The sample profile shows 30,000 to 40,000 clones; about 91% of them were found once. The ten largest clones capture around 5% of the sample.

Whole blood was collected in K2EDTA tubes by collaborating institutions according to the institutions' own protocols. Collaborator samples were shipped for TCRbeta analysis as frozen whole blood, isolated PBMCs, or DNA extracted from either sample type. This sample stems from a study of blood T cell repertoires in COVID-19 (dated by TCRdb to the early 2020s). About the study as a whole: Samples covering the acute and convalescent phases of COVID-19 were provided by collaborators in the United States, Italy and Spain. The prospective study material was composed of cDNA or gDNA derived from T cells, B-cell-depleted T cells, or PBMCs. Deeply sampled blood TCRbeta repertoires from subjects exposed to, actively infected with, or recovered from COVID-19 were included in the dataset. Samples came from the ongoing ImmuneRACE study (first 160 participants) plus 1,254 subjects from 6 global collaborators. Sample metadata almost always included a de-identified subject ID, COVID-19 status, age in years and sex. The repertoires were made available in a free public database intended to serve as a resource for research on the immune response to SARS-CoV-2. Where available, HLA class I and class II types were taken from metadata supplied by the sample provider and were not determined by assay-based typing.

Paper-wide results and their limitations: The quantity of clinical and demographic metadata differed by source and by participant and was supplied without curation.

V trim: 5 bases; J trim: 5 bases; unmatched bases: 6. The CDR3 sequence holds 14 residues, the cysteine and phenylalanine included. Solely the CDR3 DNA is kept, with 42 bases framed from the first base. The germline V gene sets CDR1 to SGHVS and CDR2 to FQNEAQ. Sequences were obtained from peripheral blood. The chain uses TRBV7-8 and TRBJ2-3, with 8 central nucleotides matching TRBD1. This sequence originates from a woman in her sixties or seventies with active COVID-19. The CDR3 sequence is CASSPGTGGDTQYF. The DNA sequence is TGTGCCAGCAGCCCGGGGACAGGCGGAGATACGCAGTATTTT.